The T cell receptor beta chain under discussion was sequenced for a study of shared clonotypes between healthy human individuals. Study as a whole: For every donor, three CD4 naive, three CD4 memory, two CD8 naive and one CD8 memory plates were used.

Selected positively for CCR7 and CD45RO-negative, naive CD8 cells excluded terminally differentiated effector memory CD45RA+ cells. Adult donors, all healthy and HIV-negative, had no recent acute infections or vaccinations. Evenly divided among several immunoSEQ plates was the genomic DNA of each subset. Clones were sequenced by immunoSEQ multiplex PCR, and TCRdb holds only the in-frame ones, with some missing. This sample has roughly 590,000 clones, with roughly 95% found just once. The CDR3 has 16 residues. With 2 bases removed from V and 4 bases from J, the gap between germline ends came to 18 bases. Germline V gene sequence: CDR1 SGHTS, CDR2 YDEGEE.

The source of this sequence is a woman aged 25-40 years in good health. This sequence joins TRBV5-8 and TRBJ2-5; no clear D gene. Source material: naive CD8+ T cells sorted from blood. The CDR3 loop reads CASSLLTSQEAETQYF. Written as DNA, the CDR3 is TGTGCCAGCAGCTTACTTACGTCCCAAGAGGCAGAGACCCAGTACTTC.